This TCR beta chain came from a study of blood T cell repertoires in COVID-19. Study-level background: COVID-19 samples collected from the United States, Italy and Spain covered acute and convalescent phases. Sources were T cells, B-cell-depleted T cells, or PBMCs; the material itself was cDNA or gDNA.

From germline, CDR1 is DFQATT and CDR2 SNEGSKA (reference sequence). CDR3 length equals 11 residues. J lost 7 bases, V lost 5 bases, and 4 bases had no gene match. Per the original methods: Amplified reference gene primers provided the basis for estimating nucleated cell counts. Assay: immunoSEQ multiplex PCR; the TCRdb copy retains only in-frame clones and omits some. V, J and clone size were drawn from that table, and D and trimming were deduced from the DNA. This table holds about 240,000 clones, roughly four fifths found once. The sequencing input was peripheral blood. This chain connects TRBV20-1 to TRBJ1-2; TRBD1 aligns across 7 bases. The origin of this receptor is a woman in her sixties or seventies with acute or convalescent COVID-19. CDR3 bases: TGCAGTGCTCCACAGGGGACTGGCTACACCTTC. Translation: CSAPQGTGYTF.